This TCR beta chain was sequenced in a study of blood T cell repertoires in COVID-19. On the study more broadly: Spain, Italy and the United States supplied samples that represented acute and convalescent COVID-19. The analysed material was cDNA or gDNA that came from T cells, B-cell-depleted T cells, or PBMCs.

The V and J ends lost 4 bases and 4 bases respectively, with 9 bases between them. Per germline, CDR1 SGDLS and CDR2 YYNGEE. CDR3 length: 13 amino acids. In the authors' workflow: Reference gene primer amplification yielded estimated nucleated cell counts. Produced via immunoSEQ multiplex PCR; TCRdb's table is partial and in-frame only. The V and J calls and the clone size are those of that table, but D and trimming were determined from the DNA. The sample yields tens of thousands of clones, around 83% seen once. The chain links TRBV9 to TRBJ1-3; D ambiguous. Sequencing was carried out using peripheral blood. The sequence was obtained from a man of 80 years or more with active or convalescent COVID-19. CDR3 sequence reads: CASSPLSGNTIYF. The CDR3 DNA reads TGTGCCAGCAGCCCCCTTTCCGGAAACACCATATATTTT.